These 10 T cell receptor beta chains were all obtained from the same sample, sequenced in a study of cytomegalovirus exposure and HLA in healthy donors. The PCR employed 60 Vbeta primers together with 13 Jbeta primers. Clones were read by immunoSEQ multiplex PCR, and TCRdb kept only the in-frame ones, dropping some. The sample shows about 120,000 clones, roughly 8.6% of them seen only once. The material sequenced was PBMCs. The receptors come from a woman aged 40 to 50 in good health and CMV-seropositive.

This clone was observed a handful of times. This rearrangement joins TRBV4-1 to TRBJ2-1; TRBD2 is a possible D gene (7 bases). In germline, CDR1 is MGHRA, CDR2 YSYEKL. V lost 1 base and J lost 6, with 16 bases in between. This CDR3 contains 16 residues. CDR3 protein: CASSQVPGGLINEQFF. The DNA for the CDR3 is TGCGCCAGCAGCCAAGTCCCGGGGGGCTTAATCAATGAGCAGTTCTTC.

CDR3 sequence (DNA): TGCAGCGTGCCTCTCACTACTAACACTGAAGCTTTCTTT. It yields the protein CSVPLTTNTEAFF. The chain has TRBV29-1 and TRBJ1-1, with unresolved D. The CDR3 sequence is 13 residues long. The ends were cut back, 6 bases at V and 2 bases at J, with 13 bases in the middle. Per germline, CDR1 SQVTM and CDR2 ANQGSEA. Filled out from reference TRBV29-1 and TRBJ1-1, the complete variable domain reads SAVISQKPSRDICQRGTSLTIQCQVDSQVTMMFWYRQQPGQSLTLIATANQGSEATYESGFVIDKFPISRPNLTFSTLTVSNMSPEDSSIYLCSVPLTTNTEAFFGQGTRLTVV.

This chain joins TRBV5-1 and TRBJ1-5; weak D call: TRBD1 (6 bases). CDR3 length: 14 amino acids. The germline V gene encodes CDR1 SGHRS and CDR2 YFSETQ. V lost 2 bases, J lost 7 bases, and 13 bases lay in between. The DNA of the CDR3 is TGCGCCAGCAGCTTTGGGGGCCGGGACCAGCCCCAGCATTTT. Amino acid sequence: CASSFGGRDQPQHF.

The genes are TRBV4-2 and TRBJ2-1, with a possible D match to TRBD2 (6 bases). This CDR3 has 16 residues. In germline, CDR1 is LGHNA, CDR2 YNFKEQ. V was cut by 0 bases and J by 6 bases, with 15 bases left in between. CDR3 DNA: TGTGCCAGCAGCCAAGATCCCTGGGCTAGCGTCAATGAGCAGTTCTTC. Translated: CASSQDPWASVNEQFF.

This clone was recorded a few times. The chain couples TRBV6-4 to TRBJ2-1; the match to TRBD2 covers 12 bases. The CDR3 runs to 16 residues. The V gene's germline CDR1 is MRHNA and CDR2 SNTAGT. V shed 5 bases and J 8 bases; nucleotides not matched to a gene: 10. The CDR3, as DNA: TGTGCCAGCAGTCCCGTACCTAGCGGGGGGGGACATGAGCAGTTCTTC. Its translation is CASSPVPSGGGHEQFF.

This clone was seen a handful of times. The same CDR3 also results from other DNA sequences found in this sample. V usage is TRBV30 and J usage is TRBJ2-2; D is perhaps TRBD2 (5 bases). The CDR3 covers 14 residues. Between the trimmed V and J ends, which lost 7 bases and 4 bases, there was a span of 16 bases. The germline gives CDR1 GTSNPN, CDR2 SVGIG (reference sequence). The DNA of the CDR3 is TGTGCCTCTACAGAGGGCGTGGGCACCGGGGAGCTGTTTTTT. It is translated as CASTEGVGTGELFF.

The CDR3: CASSPPAGTSYEQYF. The CDR3 DNA follows: TGTGCCAGCAGCCCGCCAGCCGGGACTTCCTACGAGCAGTACTTC. This rearrangement joins TRBV7-6 to TRBJ2-7; D is possibly TRBD2 (6 bases). Germline lookup yields CDR1 SGHVS and CDR2 FNYEAQ. The ends were cut back, 5 bases at V and 1 base at J, with 15 bases in the middle. This CDR3 spans 15 amino acids.

This clone was counted between two and nine times. The V gene is TRBV5-6, the J gene TRBJ1-1; 8 bases are a match to TRBD1. Germline CDR1 SGHDT, CDR2 YYEEEE. The CDR3 is 14 residues long. Germline trimming cut 2 bases from V and 1 base from J; bases unmatched to any gene: 1. The CDR3 DNA reads TGTGCCAGCAGCTTAGGGACAGGGAACACTGAAGCTTTCTTT. It translates to CASSLGTGNTEAFF.

This clone was counted only a few times. The chain couples TRBV9 to TRBJ1-1; D unclear. From germline, CDR1 is SGDLS and CDR2 YYNGEE. With 4 bases removed from V and 4 bases from J, the gap between germline ends came to 14 bases. The CDR3 runs 14 residues. The CDR3: CASSPILTGTEAFF. For the CDR3, the DNA is TGTGCCAGCAGCCCCATCCTTACCGGCACTGAAGCTTTCTTT.

This clone has a handful of counts. The chain uses TRBV5-5 and TRBJ1-3; possibly TRBD1 for D (5 bases). This CDR3 comprises 19 residues. Germline-derived CDR1 and CDR2 are SGHKS and YYEKEE (reference sequence). The germline V and J ends were trimmed by 0 bases and 0 bases, with 19 bases remaining between them. In DNA form, the CDR3 reads TGTGCCAGCAGCTTGGATTTCGCGGGACCCATCCTCTCTGGAAACACCATATATTTT. Protein sequence: CASSLDFAGPILSGNTIYF. The full variable domain, with the rest looked up from reference TRBV5-5 and TRBJ1-3, is DAGVTQSPTHLIKTRGQQVTLRCSPISGHKSVSWYQQVLGQGPQFIFQYYEKEERGRGNFPDRFSARQFPNYSSELNVNALLLGDSALYLCASSLDFAGPILSGNTIYFGEGSWLTVV.